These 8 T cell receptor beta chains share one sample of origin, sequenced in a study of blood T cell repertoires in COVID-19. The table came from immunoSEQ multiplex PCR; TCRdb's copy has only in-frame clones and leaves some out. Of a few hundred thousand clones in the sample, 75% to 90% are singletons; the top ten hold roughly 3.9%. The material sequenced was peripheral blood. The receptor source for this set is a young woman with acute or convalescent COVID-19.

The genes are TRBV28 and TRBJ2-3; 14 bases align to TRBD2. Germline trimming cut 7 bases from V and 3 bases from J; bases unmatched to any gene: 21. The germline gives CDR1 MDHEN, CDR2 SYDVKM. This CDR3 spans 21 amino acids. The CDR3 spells CASTRRHGGTSGSYKTDTQYF. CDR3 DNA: TGTGCCAGCACCCGACGCCATGGTGGGACTAGCGGGAGTTATAAAACAGATACGCAGTATTTT.

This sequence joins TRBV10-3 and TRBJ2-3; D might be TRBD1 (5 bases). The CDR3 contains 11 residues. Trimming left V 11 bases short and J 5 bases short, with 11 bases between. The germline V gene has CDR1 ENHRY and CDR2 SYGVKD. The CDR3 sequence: CASEGVDTQYF. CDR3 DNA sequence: TGTGCCTCTGAAGGGGTAGATACGCAGTATTTT.

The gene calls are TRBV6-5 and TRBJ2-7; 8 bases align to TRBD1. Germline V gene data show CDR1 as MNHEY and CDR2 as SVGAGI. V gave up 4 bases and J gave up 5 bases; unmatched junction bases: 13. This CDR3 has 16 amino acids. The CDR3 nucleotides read TGTGCCAGCAGTTTCCGCGGTGGACAGGGCGCCCACGAGCAGTACTTC. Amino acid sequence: CASSFRGGQGAHEQYF.

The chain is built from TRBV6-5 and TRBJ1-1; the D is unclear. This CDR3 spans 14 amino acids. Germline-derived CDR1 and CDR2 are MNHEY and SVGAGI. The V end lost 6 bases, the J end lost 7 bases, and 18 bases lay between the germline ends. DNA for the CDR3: TGTGCCAGCAGATATACCGGACTGGCCGGTGAAGCTTTCTTT. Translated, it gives CASRYTGLAGEAFF.

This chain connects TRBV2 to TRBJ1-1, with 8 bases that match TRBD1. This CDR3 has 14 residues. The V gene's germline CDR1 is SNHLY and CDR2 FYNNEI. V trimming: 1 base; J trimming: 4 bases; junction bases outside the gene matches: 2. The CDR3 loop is CASSEGTGPTEAFF. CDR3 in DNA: TGTGCCAGCAGTGAAGGGACAGGGCCCACTGAAGCTTTCTTT. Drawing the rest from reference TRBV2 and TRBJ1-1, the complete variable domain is EPEVTQTPSHQVTQMGQEVILRCVPISNHLYFYWYRQILGQKVEFLVSFYNNEISEKSEIFDDQFSVERPDGSNFTLKIRSTKLEDSAMYFCASSEGTGPTEAFFGQGTRLTVV.

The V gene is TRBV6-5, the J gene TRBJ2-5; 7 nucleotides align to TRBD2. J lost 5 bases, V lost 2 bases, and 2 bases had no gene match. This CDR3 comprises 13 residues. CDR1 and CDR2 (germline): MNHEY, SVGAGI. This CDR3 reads CASSYRRGETQYF. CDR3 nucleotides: TGTGCCAGCAGTTACCGGCGGGGGGAGACCCAGTACTTC.

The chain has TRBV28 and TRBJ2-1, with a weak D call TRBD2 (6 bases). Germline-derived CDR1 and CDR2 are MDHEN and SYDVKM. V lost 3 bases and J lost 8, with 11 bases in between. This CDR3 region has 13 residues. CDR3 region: CASSLTSRDEQFF. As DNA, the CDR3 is TGTGCCAGCAGTTTGACTAGTCGGGATGAGCAGTTCTTC.

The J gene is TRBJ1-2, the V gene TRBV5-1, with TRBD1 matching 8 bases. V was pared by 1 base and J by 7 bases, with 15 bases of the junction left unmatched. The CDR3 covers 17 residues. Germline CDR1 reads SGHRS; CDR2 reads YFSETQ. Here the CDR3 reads CASSLFLYRTGYLGYTF. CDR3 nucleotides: TGCGCCAGCAGCTTGTTTTTATACCGGACAGGGTATCTTGGCTACACCTTC.